The 6 T cell receptor beta chains reported below all come from one sample, sequenced in a study of shared clonotypes between healthy human individuals. Sequencing was performed with immunoSEQ multiplex PCR; in TCRdb, only in-frame clones are kept and a portion is missing. The sample carries approximately 2,300,000 clones, under 95% recorded once. The sequencing sample was made of naive CD4+ T cells from PBMCs. Subset specified: CD45RA+ positively selected. These receptors were taken from a man younger than 35 in good health. Some clones in this sample may be carry-over from other donors' samples.

This clone occurred once. V is TRBV30 and J is TRBJ1-1; no clear D gene. V lost 6 bases, J lost 1 base, and 9 bases lay in between. Germline CDR1 is GTSNPN and CDR2 is SVGIG (reference sequence). The CDR3 length is 12 residues. CDR3 sequence: CACYRENTEAFF. DNA for the CDR3: TGTGCCTGTTATAGAGAGAACACTGAAGCTTTCTTT.

The CDR3 DNA reads TGTGCCAGCAGCGTAGGGGGGGCAACTAACTATGGCTACACCTTC. Protein: CASSVGGATNYGYTF. This sequence joins TRBV28 and TRBJ1-2; tentative D call: TRBD1 (6 bases). The CDR3 runs 15 residues. Deletions cut 6 bases from V and 0 bases from J, with 14 bases between. Germline values: CDR1 MDHEN, CDR2 SYDVKM.

This clone was observed once. The chain couples TRBV11-2 to TRBJ2-7, with D perhaps assigned TRBD1 or TRBD2 (5 bases each). CDR3 length: 16 amino acids. Germline V gives CDR1 SGHAT, CDR2 FQNNGV. V lost 1 base, J lost 9 bases, and 22 bases lay in between. CDR3 amino acids: CASSLVRGPERYWQYF. In DNA form, the CDR3 reads TGTGCCAGCAGCTTAGTGAGGGGACCGGAGCGCTACTGGCAGTACTTC. Together with reference TRBV11-2 and TRBJ2-7, the CDR3 gives the full variable domain: EAGVAQSPRYKIIEKRQSVAFWCNPISGHATLYWYQQILGQGPKLLIQFQNNGVVDDSQLPKDRFSAERLKGVDSTLKIQPAKLEDSAVYLCASSLVRGPERYWQYFGPGTRLTVT.

The chain is built from TRBV29-1 and TRBJ2-7; D assignment may be TRBD1 or TRBD2 (5 bases each). The germline V gene has CDR1 SQVTM and CDR2 ANQGSEA. Between the trimmed V and J ends, which lost 5 bases and 3 bases, there was a span of 14 bases. CDR3 length: 13 amino acids. CDR3 amino acids: CSVLWDVDYEQYF. The CDR3 DNA sequence: TGCAGCGTTCTCTGGGACGTAGACTACGAGCAGTACTTC.

CDR3 coding DNA: TGTGCCAGCAGTGAGCGCAGGAACAATGAGCAGTTCTTC. This encodes CASSERRNNEQFF. The chain couples TRBV25-1 to TRBJ2-1; D is undetermined. With 3 bases removed from V and 5 bases from J, the gap between germline ends came to 8 bases. The CDR3 contains 13 residues. The V gene's germline CDR1 is MGHDK and CDR2 SYGVNS.

V usage is TRBV21-1 and J usage is TRBJ1-4. TRBV21-1 is assigned pseudogene status. CDR3 size: 10 residues. The CDR3 DNA is TGTGCCAGCAGCACCGAAAAACTGTTTTTT. Its translation: CASSTEKLFF.